The present T cell receptor (beta chain) was sequenced within a study of tumor-infiltrating lymphocytes in primary liver carcinoma. The wider study: Each participant had primary liver carcinoma, and surgical resection was the treatment.

Using a constant-region primer together with ProtoScript II reverse transcriptase, TCR beta cDNA was made from about 500 ng of total RNA. Amplification in three nested multiplex PCR rounds with slightly modified ARM-PCR gave rise to TCR beta libraries. TRBV1-TRBV30 forward primers and a C-beta reverse primer were used in the first two PCR rounds, which each ran for 10 cycles. MiXCR, applied by TCRdb to the multiplex PCR reads, yields one record per CDR3 protein. This sample carries about 320,000 distinct CDR3 sequences, 50% to 60% of them seen once, and the ten largest clones take over 15%. Extraction also yielded germline DNA, while blood RNA was obtained from unsorted whole blood. Investigators obtained four milliliters of peripheral blood ahead of surgery. As to this clonotype: Its cognate antigen is unknown.

The study, taken as a whole, reports: Bulk unsorted material prevented CD4+ and CD8+ repertoire comparison. Tumors reached a significantly greater top-250-clone fraction than blood did (p = 0.039).

CDR3 size: 14 residues. From germline, CDR1 is MDHEN and CDR2 SYDVKM. The V gene lost 6 bases and the J gene lost 5 bases, with 14 bases spanning the gap. Source material: peripheral blood. The clonotype comes from a woman aged 30 to 39 with primary liver carcinoma and hepatitis B virus infection. The rearrangement links TRBV28 to TRBJ1-3; tentative D call: TRBD1 (5 bases). CDR3 bases: TGTGCCAGCAGCTCTCCGGGACGTAGAAACACCATATATTTT. Translating gives CASSSPGRRNTIYF.